Listed here is a single TCR beta chain. This clone appeared many times. Its antigen is unknown. Base qualities are not provided; no much larger clone lies one nucleotide away. This specimen includes other DNA sequences encoding the same CDR3. Preparation of the library involved the immunoSEQ multiplex PCR assay. Imported from immuneACCESS, the table was reduced by TCRdb to in-frame sequences with V and J called. These copies leave out some clones; in studies compared against another copy, an unresolved V gene accounts for under half, and the cause of the remainder is not known. In this sample the table shows about 92,000 clones, approximately 78% of which occur a single time. The ten largest clones add up to around 9.1% of the sample. This specimen belongs to a study of control samples from healthy donors and cancer patients (dated by TCRdb to the early 2020s). Input material: blood. The receptor's source is a woman aged 60-75 years in good health.

The CDR3 protein sequence reads: CASSGGGGSWADTQYF. The sequence in DNA is TGTGCCAGCAGTGGCGGGGGTGGGAGCTGGGCAGATACGCAGTATTTT. The rearrangement joined TRBV28 to TRBJ2-3, with 7 junctional bases fitting TRBD2. Reading from cysteine to phenylalanine, the CDR3 counts 16 amino acids. Only the CDR3 portion is preserved as DNA: 48 bases, with reading frame beginning at the first base. The germline V gene specifies MDHEN as CDR1 and SYDVKM as CDR2. Clipping removes 5 bases from V and 4 bases from J, with 12 as the unmatched junction base count. Outside the CDR3, residues come from the reference TRBV28 and TRBJ2-3 proteins, so the full variable domain is: DVKVTQSSRYLVKRTGEKVFLECVQDMDHENMFWYRQDPGLGLRLIYFSYDVKMKEKGDIPEGYSVSREKKERFSLILESASTNQTSMYLCASSGGGGSWADTQYFGPGTRLTVL.